This T cell receptor (beta chain) was recorded in a study of T cell changes during pregnancy in multiple sclerosis. This clone has a handful of counts. This CDR3 is built from 15 residues. Per the germline V gene, CDR1 is SEHNR and CDR2 is FQNEAQ (reference sequence). V was shortened by 2 bases and J by 2 bases, with 12 bases between the two germline ends. Some clones are missing from TCRdb's copy, which holds only in-frame ones; the method was immunoSEQ multiplex PCR. The sample records 55,000 to 75,000 clones, 91% being singletons. This clonotype was sampled from a female donor in good health, enrolled as a control in a pregnancy study. The chain couples TRBV7-9 to TRBJ1-1, with TRBD1 as a possible D gene (6 bases). The material sequenced was peripheral blood, taken after pregnancy. The CDR3 DNA is TGTGCCAGCAGCTTAACAGGGAATTATAACACTGAAGCTTTCTTT. This codes for CASSLTGNYNTEAFF.